The entry below gives a single TCR beta chain sequence along with its context. Its antigen is as yet unknown. Profiling relied on immunoSEQ multiplex PCR, and the TCRdb table lists in-frame clones only, not all of them. The sample records about 1.5 million clones, 95% to 99% being singletons. This entry comes from a study of shared clonotypes between healthy human individuals. Study-level findings and limits: Richness estimates generally favored naive over memory subsets.

CD4+ cell separation produced CD45RA+ naive and CD45RA-negative memory subsets. Trimming stripped 3 bases from V and 1 base from J, with 13 bases between. Germline V gene sequence: CDR1 MDHEN, CDR2 SYDVKM. The CDR3 length is 15 residues. Sequenced material: naive CD4+ T cells sorted from blood. Described subset: CD45RA+ positively selected. The receptor was derived from a man aged 25 to 40 in good health. The chain couples TRBV28 to TRBJ2-7; perhaps TRBD1 as D (5 bases). The CDR3 region is CASSLPTVLSYEQYF. CDR3 nucleotides: TGTGCCAGCAGTTTGCCGACAGTACTATCCTACGAGCAGTACTTC.